The 2 T cell receptor beta chains in this list originate from one sample, sequenced in a study of T cells after yellow fever vaccination. TCRdb passed the 5' RACE reads through MiXCR, listing each CDR3 protein once. The sample lists hundreds of thousands of distinct CDR3 sequences; roughly 13% were seen once. The material was PBMCs, obtained on the day of the yellow fever booster vaccination. All receptors derive from a young man who received the YFV17D yellow fever vaccine.

This clonotype turned up a few times. A read error may account for a junction end that differs from germline. The chain joins TRBV29-1 to TRBJ2-2; possible D gene TRBD2, 7 bases. The CDR3 spans 14 residues. From germline, CDR1 is SQVTM and CDR2 ANQGSEA. The CDR3 DNA is TGCAGCGTTGGGGCGGGGGCGAACCCCGGGGAGCTGTTTTTT. This sequence encodes CSVGAGANPGELFF.

V is TRBV6-2 or TRBV6-3 and J is TRBJ2-1, with 13 bases fitting TRBD2. Germline values: CDR1 MNHEY, CDR2 SVGEGT. V trimming: 8 bases; J trimming: 3 bases; junction bases outside the gene matches: 7. The CDR3 totals 16 residues. In nucleotides, the CDR3 is TGTGCCAGCCGAGGACTAGCGGGGGACTTCTACAATGAGCAGTTCTTC. Amino acid sequence: CASRGLAGDFYNEQFF.